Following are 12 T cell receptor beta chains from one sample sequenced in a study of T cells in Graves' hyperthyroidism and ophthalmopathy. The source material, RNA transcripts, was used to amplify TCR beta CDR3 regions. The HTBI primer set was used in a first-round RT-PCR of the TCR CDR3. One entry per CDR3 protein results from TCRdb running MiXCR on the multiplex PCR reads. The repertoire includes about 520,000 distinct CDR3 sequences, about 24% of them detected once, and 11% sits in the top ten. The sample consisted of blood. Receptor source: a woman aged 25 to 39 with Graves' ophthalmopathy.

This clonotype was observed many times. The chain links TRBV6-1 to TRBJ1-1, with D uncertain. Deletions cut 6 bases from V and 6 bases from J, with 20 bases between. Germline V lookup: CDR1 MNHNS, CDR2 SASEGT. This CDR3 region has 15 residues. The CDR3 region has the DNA TGTGCCAGCAGAAGAGACTCGGACGGGAAACCTGAAGCTTTCTTT. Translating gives CASRRDSDGKPEAFF.

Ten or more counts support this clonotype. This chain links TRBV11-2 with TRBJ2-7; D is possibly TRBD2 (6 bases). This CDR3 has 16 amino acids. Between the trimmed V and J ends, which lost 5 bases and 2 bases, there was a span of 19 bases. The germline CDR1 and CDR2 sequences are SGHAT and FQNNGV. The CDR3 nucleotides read TGTGCCAGCAGCCCCTCCGCTAGCGTTTCAACCTACGAGCAGTACTTC. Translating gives CASSPSASVSTYEQYF.

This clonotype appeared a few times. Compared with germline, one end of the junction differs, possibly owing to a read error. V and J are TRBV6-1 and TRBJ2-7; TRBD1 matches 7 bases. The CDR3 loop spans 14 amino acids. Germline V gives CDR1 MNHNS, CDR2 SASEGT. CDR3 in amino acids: CASSKAQGDYEQYF. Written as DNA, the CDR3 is TGTGCCAGCAGTAAAGCGCAGGGGGACTACGAGCAGTACTTC.

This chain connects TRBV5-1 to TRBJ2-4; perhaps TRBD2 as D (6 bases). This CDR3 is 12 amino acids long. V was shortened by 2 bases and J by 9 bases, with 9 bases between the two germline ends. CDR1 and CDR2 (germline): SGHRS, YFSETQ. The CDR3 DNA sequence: TGCGCCAGCAGCTTACGGGGAGGCATTCAGTACTTC. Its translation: CASSLRGGIQYF.

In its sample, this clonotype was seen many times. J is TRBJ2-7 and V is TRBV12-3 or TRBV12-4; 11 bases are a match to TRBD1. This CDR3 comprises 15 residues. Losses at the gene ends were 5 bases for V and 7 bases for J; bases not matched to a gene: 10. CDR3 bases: TGTGCCAGCAGTACGGACAGGGGGCTGGTGGATGAGCAGTACTTC. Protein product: CASSTDRGLVDEQYF.

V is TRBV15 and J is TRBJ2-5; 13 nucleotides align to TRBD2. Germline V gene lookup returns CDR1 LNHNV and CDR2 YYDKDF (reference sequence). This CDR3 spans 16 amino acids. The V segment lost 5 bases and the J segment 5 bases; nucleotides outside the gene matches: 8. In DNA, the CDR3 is TGTGCCACCAGCGGACGGACTAGCGGGAGCGACGAGACCCAGTACTTC. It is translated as CATSGRTSGSDETQYF.

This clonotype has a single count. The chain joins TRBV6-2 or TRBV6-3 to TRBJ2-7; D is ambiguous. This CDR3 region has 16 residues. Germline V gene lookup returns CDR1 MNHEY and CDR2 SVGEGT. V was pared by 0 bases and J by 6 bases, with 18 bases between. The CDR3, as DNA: TGTGCCAGCAGTTACTCGATCGAACAGTGGGCTCTCGAGCAGTACTTC. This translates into CASSYSIEQWALEQYF.

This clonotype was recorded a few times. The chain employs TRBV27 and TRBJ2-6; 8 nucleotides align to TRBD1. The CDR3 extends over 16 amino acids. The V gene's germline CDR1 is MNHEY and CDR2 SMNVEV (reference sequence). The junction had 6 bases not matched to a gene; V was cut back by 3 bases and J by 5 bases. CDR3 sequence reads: CASSFAGGAWANVLTF. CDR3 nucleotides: TGTGCCAGCAGTTTCGCAGGGGGCGCGTGGGCCAACGTCCTGACTTTC.

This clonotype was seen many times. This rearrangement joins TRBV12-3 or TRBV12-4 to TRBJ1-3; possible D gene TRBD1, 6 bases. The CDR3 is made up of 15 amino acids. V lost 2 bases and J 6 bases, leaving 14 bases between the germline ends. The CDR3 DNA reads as TGTGCCAGCAGTTTACCGGACAGTGTTTTAAACACCATATATTTT. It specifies CASSLPDSVLNTIYF.

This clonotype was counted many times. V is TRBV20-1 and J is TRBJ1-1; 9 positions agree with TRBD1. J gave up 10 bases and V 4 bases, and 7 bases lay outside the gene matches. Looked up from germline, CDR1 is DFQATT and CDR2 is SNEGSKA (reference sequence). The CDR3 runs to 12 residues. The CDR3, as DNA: TGCAGTGCTATACAGGGGGCGGAGGTAGCTTTCTTT. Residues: CSAIQGAEVAFF.

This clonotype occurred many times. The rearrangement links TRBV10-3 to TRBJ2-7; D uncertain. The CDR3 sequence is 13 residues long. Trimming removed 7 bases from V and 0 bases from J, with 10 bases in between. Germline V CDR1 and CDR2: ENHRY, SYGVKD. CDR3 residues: CAINSASSYEQYF. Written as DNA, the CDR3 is TGTGCCATCAATTCGGCCAGCTCCTACGAGCAGTACTTC.

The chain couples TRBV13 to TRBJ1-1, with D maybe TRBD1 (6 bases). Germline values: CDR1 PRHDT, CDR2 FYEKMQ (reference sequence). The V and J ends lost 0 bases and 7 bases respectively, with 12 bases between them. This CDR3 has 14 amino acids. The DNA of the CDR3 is TGTGCCAGCAGCTTAGGAGCAGGGGCCGGTGAAGCTTTCTTT. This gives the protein CASSLGAGAGEAFF.